This T cell receptor (beta chain) was captured by sequencing in a study of blood T cell repertoires in COVID-19. A single count supports this clone. The same CDR3 also results from other DNA sequences found in this sample. Deletions cut 7 bases from V and 0 bases from J, with 8 bases between. This CDR3 comprises 13 residues. The germline V gene encodes CDR1 KGHDR and CDR2 SFDVKD. The protocol was immunoSEQ multiplex PCR, while the TCRdb copy is restricted to in-frame clones and leaves out a portion. This sample carries fewer than 250,000 clones, roughly 86% of them seen once, and the ten largest clones take about 4%.

This chain uses TRBV24-1 with TRBJ1-2, with D tentatively TRBD1 (6 bases). The sequence was collected from a man in his forties or fifties with acute or convalescent COVID-19. The sample was peripheral blood. The CDR3 loop is CATSRGTNYGYTF. The CDR3 region has the DNA TGTGCCACCAGCAGGGGAACTAACTATGGCTACACCTTC.